The clone carrying this T cell receptor beta chain was found once. Its specificity is not known. These data come from a study of cytomegalovirus exposure and HLA in healthy donors. Study-wide results and limits: By HLA locus, TCR association rates varied in a later analysis, with DRB1 showing the most and HLA-C the fewest. The authors excluded some V segments, including TRBV6-2 and TRBV6-3, as indistinguishable. HLA alleles showed associations with fewer than 20,000 TCR beta sequences in a later analysis, at a 0.05 false discovery rate.

V was pared by 3 bases and J by 0 bases, with 0 bases of the junction left unmatched. The CDR3 extends over 15 amino acids. The germline V gene encodes CDR1 SGDLS and CDR2 YYNGEE. The PCR used 60 Vbeta and 13 Jbeta primers. The assay was immunoSEQ multiplex PCR, and TCRdb's table has in-frame clones only and misses some. The profile shows roughly 200,000 clones, 86% of them singletons. The rearrangement links TRBV9 to TRBJ2-1; 10 nucleotides match TRBD1. Source material: PBMCs. The TCR originated in a woman in her thirties in good health and CMV-seronegative. This chain's CDR3 is CASSGQGASYNEQFF. The CDR3, as DNA: TGTGCCAGCAGCGGACAGGGGGCCTCCTACAATGAGCAGTTCTTC.